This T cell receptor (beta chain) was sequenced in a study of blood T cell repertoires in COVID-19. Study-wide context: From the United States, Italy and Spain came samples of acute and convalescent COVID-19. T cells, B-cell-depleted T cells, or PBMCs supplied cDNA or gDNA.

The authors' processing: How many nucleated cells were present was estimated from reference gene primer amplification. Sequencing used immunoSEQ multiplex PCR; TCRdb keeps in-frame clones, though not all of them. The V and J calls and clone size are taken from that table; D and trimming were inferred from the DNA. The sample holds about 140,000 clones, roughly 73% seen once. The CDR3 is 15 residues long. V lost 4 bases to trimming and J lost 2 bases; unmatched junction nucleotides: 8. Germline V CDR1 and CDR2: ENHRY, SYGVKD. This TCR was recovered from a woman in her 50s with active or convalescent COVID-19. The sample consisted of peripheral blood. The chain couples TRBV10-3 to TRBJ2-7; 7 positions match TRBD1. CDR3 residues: CAISGRDSSTYEQYF. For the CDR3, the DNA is TGTGCCATCAGTGGCCGGGACAGTTCAACCTACGAGCAGTACTTC.